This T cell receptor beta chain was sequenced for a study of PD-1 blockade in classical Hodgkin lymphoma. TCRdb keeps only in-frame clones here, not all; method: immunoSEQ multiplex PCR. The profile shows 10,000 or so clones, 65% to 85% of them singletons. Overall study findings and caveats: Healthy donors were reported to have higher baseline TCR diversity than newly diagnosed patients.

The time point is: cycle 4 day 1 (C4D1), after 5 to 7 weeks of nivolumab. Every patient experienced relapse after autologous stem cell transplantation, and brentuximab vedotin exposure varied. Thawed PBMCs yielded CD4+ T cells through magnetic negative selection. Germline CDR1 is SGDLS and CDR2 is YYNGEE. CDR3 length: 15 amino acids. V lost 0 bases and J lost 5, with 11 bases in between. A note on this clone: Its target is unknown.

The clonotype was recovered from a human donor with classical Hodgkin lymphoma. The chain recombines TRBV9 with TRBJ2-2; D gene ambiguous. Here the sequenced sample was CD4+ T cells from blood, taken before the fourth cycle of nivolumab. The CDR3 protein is CASSVAEGVTGELFF. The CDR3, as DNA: TGTGCCAGCAGCGTAGCTGAAGGAGTGACCGGGGAGCTGTTTTTT.